The rows below give T cell receptor beta chains drawn from one sample of a study of radiation and T cells in renal cell carcinoma. Profiled with immunoSEQ multiplex PCR; TCRdb holds only in-frame clones, not every one. The sample has 100,000 to 150,000 clones; 81% are singletons. Sequencing used blood, obtained from a patient whose treatment included radiotherapy and nephrectomy. The receptors come from a middle-aged man with renal cell carcinoma. Both conserved end residues are part of each CDR3. The order of the fields is D gene, clone size, V gene, J gene, CDR3 protein, CDR3 DNA. A D gene is named only where the DNA matches it firmly. Not all rows give a size; the values are once, few, many and, for expanded clones, a class.

TRBD2	few	TRBV2	TRBJ2-5	CASSGGGGEQETQYF	TGTGCCAGTTCCGGCGGCGGGGGGGAGCAAGAGACCCAGTACTTC
TRBD1	once	TRBV5-1	TRBJ1-1	CASSLSTGTGETEAFF	TGCGCCAGCAGCTTGAGTACTGGGACAGGGGAAACTGAAGCTTTCTTT
.	.	TRBV2	TRBJ2-2	CASSEAPNTGELFF	TGTGCCAGCAGTGAAGCTCCGAACACCGGGGAGCTGTTTTTT
.	.	TRBV5-4	TRBJ1-5	CASSFQGNQPQHF	TGTGCCAGCAGCTTCCAGGGCAATCAGCCCCAGCATTTT
TRBD1	.	TRBV23-1	TRBJ1-2	CASSQAQGVSGYTF	TGCGCCAGCAGTCAGGCACAGGGGGTTAGTGGCTACACCTTC
.	.	TRBV19	TRBJ1-5	CASSMGAQPQHF	TGTGCCAGTAGTATGGGGGCTCAGCCCCAGCATTTT
TRBD2	once	TRBV27	TRBJ2-1	CASSLTAGGGREQFF	TGTGCCAGCAGTCTCACCGCCGGGGGGGGTAGGGAGCAGTTCTTC
.	.	TRBV6-1	TRBJ2-1	CASKVNRDYNEQFF	TGTGCCAGCAAGGTTAACAGAGATTACAATGAGCAGTTCTTC
TRBD2	.	TRBV27	TRBJ2-7	CASSPTTSGMGEQYF	TGTGCCAGCAGTCCCACGACTAGCGGGATGGGCGAGCAGTACTTC
.	.	TRBV28	TRBJ1-5	CASSFTADSNQPQHF	TGTGCCAGCAGTTTTACGGCTGATAGCAATCAGCCCCAGCATTTT
TRBD1	.	TRBV6-5	TRBJ1-2	CASSPGTGADYGYTF	TGTGCCAGCAGTCCCGGGACAGGTGCTGACTATGGCTACACCTTC